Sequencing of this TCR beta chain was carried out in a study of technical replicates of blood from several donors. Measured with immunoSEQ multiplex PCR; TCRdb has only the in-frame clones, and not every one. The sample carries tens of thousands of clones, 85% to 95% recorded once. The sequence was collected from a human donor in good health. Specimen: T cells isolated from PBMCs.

The CDR3 region is CASRRLSGDRNEKLFF. The CDR3 coding sequence is TGTGCCAGCAGGAGGTTGAGTGGGGACAGGAATGAAAAACTGTTTTTT. The chain joins TRBV2 to TRBJ1-4; 8 bases align to TRBD1. The junction had 11 bases not matched to a gene; V was cut back by 6 bases and J by 5 bases. Germline CDR1 SNHLY, CDR2 FYNNEI. The CDR3 loop spans 16 amino acids.